The 11 T cell receptor beta chains presented below share a single source sample, sequenced in a study of T-cell reconstitution after alpha-beta-depleted transplantation in children. Preparation of the TCRbeta library involved a method that used unique molecular identifiers. TCRdb fed the PCR reads into MiXCR, producing one record per CDR3 protein. The sample shows 600,000 to 700,000 distinct CDR3 sequences, roughly 15% of them seen only once. The specimen was PBMCs from the stem cell graft donor, collected from the stem cell graft. These receptors were obtained from a human donor who donated a stem cell graft to a child with acute myeloid leukemia.

This clonotype has at least ten counts. The CDR3 protein is CASSSKAGGVDTQYF. The CDR3 coding sequence is TGTGCCAGCAGCTCCAAAGCGGGGGGCGTGGATACGCAGTATTTT. The rearrangement uses TRBV7-2 and TRBJ2-3; 9 bases are a match to TRBD2. There are 15 residues in the CDR3. CDR1 and CDR2 (germline): SGHTA, FQGNSA. V was clipped by 4 bases and J by 6 bases; unmatched bases: 8.

This clonotype was seen a few times. The genes are TRBV12-3 or TRBV12-4 and TRBJ1-5, with D hard to call. Deletions cut 4 bases from V and 7 bases from J, with 17 bases between. The CDR3 runs 15 residues. The CDR3 region has the DNA TGTGCCAGCAGTTCAACGGACGGGAGGACCCAGCCCCAGCATTTT. This translates into CASSSTDGRTQPQHF.

The chain recombines TRBV13 with TRBJ1-5; 7 bases line up with TRBD1. The V gene end was trimmed by 0 bases and the J gene end by 5 bases; junction bases not matched to a gene: 10. In germline, CDR1 is PRHDT, CDR2 FYEKMQ (reference sequence). The CDR3 is 17 residues long. The CDR3 loop is CASSLGEGAGTDQPQHF. CDR3 DNA: TGTGCCAGCAGCTTAGGCGAGGGGGCAGGGACCGATCAGCCCCAGCATTTT.

The chain joins TRBV5-1 to TRBJ2-1; D gene uncertain. The CDR3 consists of 16 residues. Trimming cost V 0 bases and J 1 base, with 11 bases left between them. Germline CDR1 and CDR2: SGHRS and YFSETQ. CDR3 sequence: CASSLASDASYNEQFF. DNA of the CDR3: TGCGCCAGCAGCTTGGCCTCCGACGCTTCCTACAATGAGCAGTTCTTC.

This clonotype turned up a few times. The chain employs TRBV10-3 and TRBJ1-6, with 7 bases matching TRBD1. Germline assignment: CDR1 ENHRY and CDR2 SYGVKD. The CDR3 consists of 14 residues. V gave up 10 bases and J gave up 2 bases; unmatched junction bases: 5. The CDR3 bases are TGTGCCACCCGACAGGGTGCCTATAATTCACCCCTCCACTTT. This codes for CATRQGAYNSPLHF.

This clonotype was seen at least ten times. The genes are TRBV7-9 and TRBJ2-3, with unresolved D. Germline CDR1 SEHNR, CDR2 FQNEAQ (reference sequence). The CDR3 has 11 amino acids. Trimming shortened V by 5 bases and J by 6 bases, and 6 bases separated the two germline ends. The CDR3 region is CASSPHDTQYF. CDR3 sequence (DNA): TGTGCCAGCAGCCCACACGATACGCAGTATTTT.

The rearrangement links TRBV4-3 to TRBJ2-3; D may be TRBD1 (5 bases). The CDR3 is 17 amino acids. The V and J ends lost 0 bases and 4 bases respectively, with 17 bases between them. CDR1 and CDR2 from the germline V gene are LGHNA and YSLEER. The CDR3 protein is CASSQDPHGAWADTQYF. CDR3 nucleotides: TGCGCCAGCAGCCAAGATCCCCATGGGGCCTGGGCAGATACGCAGTATTTT.

The genes are TRBV29-1 and TRBJ2-3; 8 bases align to TRBD2. Germline-derived CDR1 and CDR2 are SQVTM and ANQGSEA. Germline trimming cut 5 bases from V and 5 bases from J; bases unmatched to any gene: 15. The length of the CDR3 is 16 residues. CDR3 nucleotide sequence: TGCAGCGTTAATCGGGGGGGGTCCACCGCGGGAGATACGCAGTATTTT. Its translation is CSVNRGGSTAGDTQYF.

This clonotype has a count of ten or more. The CDR3, as DNA: TGCAGTGCTTACGGGTTCCCCACAGATACGCAGTATTTT. Amino acids: CSAYGFPTDTQYF. The chain links TRBV20-1 to TRBJ2-3; D not certain. This CDR3 spans 13 amino acids. The V gene lost 5 bases and the J gene lost 2 bases, with 11 bases spanning the gap. The germline V gene encodes CDR1 DFQATT and CDR2 SNEGSKA (reference sequence).

The chain joins TRBV5-1 to TRBJ2-3, with TRBD2 matching over 9 bases. There are 16 residues in the CDR3. V trimming: 4 bases; J trimming: 0 bases; junction bases outside the gene matches: 6. CDR1 and CDR2 (germline): SGHRS, YFSETQ. The CDR3 is CASSMTSGTSTDTQYF. The DNA of the CDR3 is TGCGCCAGCAGCATGACTAGCGGTACTAGCACAGATACGCAGTATTTT.

In its sample, this clonotype was seen a few times. The chain carries TRBV10-3 and TRBJ2-3; TRBD1 or TRBD2 may be the D gene (6 bases each). CDR1 and CDR2 from the germline V gene are ENHRY and SYGVKD. The CDR3 consists of 15 residues. The V gene lost 4 bases and the J gene lost 0 bases, with 11 bases spanning the gap. This CDR3 reads CAISGGGRSTDTQYF. CDR3 coding DNA: TGTGCCATCAGTGGAGGGGGGCGGAGCACAGATACGCAGTATTTT.